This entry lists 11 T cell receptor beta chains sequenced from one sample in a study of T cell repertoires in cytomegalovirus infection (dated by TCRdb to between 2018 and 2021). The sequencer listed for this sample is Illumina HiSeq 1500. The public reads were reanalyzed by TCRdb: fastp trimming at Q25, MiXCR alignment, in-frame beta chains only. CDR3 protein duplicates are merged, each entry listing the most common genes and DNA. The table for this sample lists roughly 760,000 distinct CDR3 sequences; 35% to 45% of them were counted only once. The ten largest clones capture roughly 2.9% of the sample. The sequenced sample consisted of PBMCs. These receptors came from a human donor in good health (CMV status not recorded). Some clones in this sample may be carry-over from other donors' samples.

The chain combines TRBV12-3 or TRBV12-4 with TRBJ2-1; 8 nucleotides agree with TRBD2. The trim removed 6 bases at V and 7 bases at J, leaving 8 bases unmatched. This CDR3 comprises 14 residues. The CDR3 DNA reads TGTGCCAGCAGACATAGCGGGGCAAGAAATGAGCAGTTCTTC. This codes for CASRHSGARNEQFF.

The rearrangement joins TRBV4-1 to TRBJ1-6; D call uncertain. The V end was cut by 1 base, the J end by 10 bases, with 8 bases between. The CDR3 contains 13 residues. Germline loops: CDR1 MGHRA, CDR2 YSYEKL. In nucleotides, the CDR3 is TGCGCCAGCAGCCAAGTAATCGGATCACCCCTCCACTTT. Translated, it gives CASSQVIGSPLHF.

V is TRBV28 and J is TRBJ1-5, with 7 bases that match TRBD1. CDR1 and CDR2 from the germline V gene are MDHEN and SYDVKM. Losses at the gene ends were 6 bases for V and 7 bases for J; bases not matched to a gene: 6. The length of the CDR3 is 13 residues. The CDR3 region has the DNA TGTGCCAGCAGGCGACAGGGCAGCCAGCCCCAGCATTTT. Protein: CASRRQGSQPQHF.

The CDR3 sequence: CAGSGLGEKLFF. CDR3 coding DNA: TGCGCCGGCTCAGGACTCGGTGAAAAACTGTTTTTT. V gene TRBV10-2 combines with J gene TRBJ1-4; no definite D call. The CDR3 has 12 residues. Trimming pared 11 bases from V and 7 bases from J, leaving 14 bases between. Germline CDR1 is WSHSY and CDR2 is SAAADI.

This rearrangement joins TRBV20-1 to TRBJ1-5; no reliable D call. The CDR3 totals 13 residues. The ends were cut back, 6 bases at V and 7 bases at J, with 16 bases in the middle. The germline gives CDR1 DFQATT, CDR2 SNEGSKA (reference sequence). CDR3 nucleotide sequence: TGCAGTGCAACGGACGGCGGATTACAGCCCCAGCATTTT. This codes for CSATDGGLQPQHF.

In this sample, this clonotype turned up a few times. CDR3 loop: CASSQTVYGNTIYF. The CDR3 nucleotides read TGTGCCAGCAGCCAGACGGTATACGGAAACACCATATATTTT. V gene TRBV6-6 combines with J gene TRBJ1-3; the D is unclear. V was cut by 6 bases and J by 4 bases, with 13 bases left in between. This CDR3 region has 14 residues. From germline, CDR1 is MNHNY and CDR2 SVGAGI (reference sequence).

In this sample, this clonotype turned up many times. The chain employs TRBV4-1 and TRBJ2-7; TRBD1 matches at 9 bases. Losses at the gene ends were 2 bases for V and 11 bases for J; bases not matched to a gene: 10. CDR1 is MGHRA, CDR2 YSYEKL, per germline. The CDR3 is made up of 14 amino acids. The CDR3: CASSQPLGQGRKYF. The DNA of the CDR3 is TGCGCCAGCAGCCAACCCCTGGGACAGGGAAGGAAGTACTTC.

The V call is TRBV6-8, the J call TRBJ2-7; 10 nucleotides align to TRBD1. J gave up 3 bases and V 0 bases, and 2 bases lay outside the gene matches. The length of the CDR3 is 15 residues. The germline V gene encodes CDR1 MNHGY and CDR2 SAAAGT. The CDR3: CASSYSGQGGYEQYF. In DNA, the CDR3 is TGTGCCAGCAGTTACTCCGGACAGGGGGGCTACGAGCAGTACTTC.

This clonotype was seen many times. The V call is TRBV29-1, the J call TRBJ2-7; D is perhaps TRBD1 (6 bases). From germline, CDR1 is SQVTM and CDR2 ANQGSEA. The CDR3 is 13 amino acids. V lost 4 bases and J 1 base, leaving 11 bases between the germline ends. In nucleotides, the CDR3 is TGCAGCGTTGTCTCGACAGGTTCCTACGAGCAGTACTTC. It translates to CSVVSTGSYEQYF.

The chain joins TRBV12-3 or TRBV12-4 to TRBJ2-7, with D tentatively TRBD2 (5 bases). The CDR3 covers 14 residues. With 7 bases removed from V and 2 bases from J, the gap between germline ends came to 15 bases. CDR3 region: CASTPGRRPYEQYF. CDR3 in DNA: TGTGCCAGCACCCCTGGACGGAGGCCCTACGAGCAGTACTTC.

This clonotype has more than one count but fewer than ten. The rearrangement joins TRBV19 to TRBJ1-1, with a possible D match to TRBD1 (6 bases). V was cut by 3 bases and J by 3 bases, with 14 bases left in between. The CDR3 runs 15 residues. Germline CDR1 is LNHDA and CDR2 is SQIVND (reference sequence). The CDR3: CASSMTYRADTEAFF. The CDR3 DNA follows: TGTGCCAGTAGTATGACCTACAGGGCCGACACTGAAGCTTTCTTT. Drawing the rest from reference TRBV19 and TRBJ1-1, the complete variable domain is DGGITQSPKYLFRKEGQNVTLSCEQNLNHDAMYWYRQDPGQGLRLIYYSQIVNDFQKGDIAEGYSVSREKKESFPLTVTSAQKNPTAFYLCASSMTYRADTEAFFGQGTRLTVV.